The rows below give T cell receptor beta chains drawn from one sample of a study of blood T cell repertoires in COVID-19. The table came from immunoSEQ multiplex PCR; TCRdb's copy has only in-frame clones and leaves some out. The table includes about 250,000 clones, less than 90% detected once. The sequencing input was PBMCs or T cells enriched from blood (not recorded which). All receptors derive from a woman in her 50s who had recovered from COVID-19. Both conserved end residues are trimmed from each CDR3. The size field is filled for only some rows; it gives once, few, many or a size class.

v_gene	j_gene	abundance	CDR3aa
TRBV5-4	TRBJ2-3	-	ASSTERARITQY
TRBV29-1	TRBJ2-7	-	SARPGQGTYEQY
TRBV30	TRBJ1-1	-	AWSSKTGDTEAF
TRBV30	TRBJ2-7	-	AWSSWGQVSYEQY
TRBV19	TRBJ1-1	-	ASSIDTAGWAF
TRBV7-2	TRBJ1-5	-	ACGRDSHQPQH
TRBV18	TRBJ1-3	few	ASSPSDSSGNTIY
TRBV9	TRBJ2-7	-	ASSVGPSSYEQY
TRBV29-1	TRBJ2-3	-	SVGSRSFKGSNTDTQY
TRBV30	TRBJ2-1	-	AWSARRVAGEGNLV
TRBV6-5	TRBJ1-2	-	ASSPRGDSWGYT
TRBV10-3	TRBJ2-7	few	AIGDRGPTGEQY
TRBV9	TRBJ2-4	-	ASSGHTGTENIQY
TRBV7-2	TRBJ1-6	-	ASSLVGSRSPLH
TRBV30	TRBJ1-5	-	AWSRQGGQPQH
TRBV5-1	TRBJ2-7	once	ASSSTSYEQY
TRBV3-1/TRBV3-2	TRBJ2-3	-	ASSPGHRGTDTQY
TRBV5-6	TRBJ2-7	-	ASSVTSGFTSYEQY
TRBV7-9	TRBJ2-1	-	ASSLGAGGLVDEQF
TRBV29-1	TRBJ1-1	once	SVARDRNTEAF
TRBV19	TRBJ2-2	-	ASSMKRGTNTGELF
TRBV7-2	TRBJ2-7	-	ASSPGQGLTYEQY
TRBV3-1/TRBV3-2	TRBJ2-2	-	ASSPRHPGELF
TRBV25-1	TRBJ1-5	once	ARQGTGRNQPQH
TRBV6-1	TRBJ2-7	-	ASSDRTGGPYEQY
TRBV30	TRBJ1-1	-	AWSVLGGGTEAF
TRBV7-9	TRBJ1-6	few	ASSLGVNSPLH
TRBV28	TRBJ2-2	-	ASSLSGLAGVGTGELF
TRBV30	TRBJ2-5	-	AWKRQARETQY
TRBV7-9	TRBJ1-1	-	ASSLTVDTEAF